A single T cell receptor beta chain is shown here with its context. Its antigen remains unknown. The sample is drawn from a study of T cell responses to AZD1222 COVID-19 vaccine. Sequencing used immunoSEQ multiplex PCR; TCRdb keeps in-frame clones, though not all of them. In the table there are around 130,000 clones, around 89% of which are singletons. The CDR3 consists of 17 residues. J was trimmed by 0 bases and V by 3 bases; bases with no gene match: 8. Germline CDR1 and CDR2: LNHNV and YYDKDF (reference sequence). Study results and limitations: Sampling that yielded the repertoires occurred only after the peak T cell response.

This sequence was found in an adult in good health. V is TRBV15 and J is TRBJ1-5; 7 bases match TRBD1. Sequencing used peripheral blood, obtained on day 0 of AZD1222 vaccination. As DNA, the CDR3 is TGTGCCACCAGCAGCAAAGGGACAGCATATAGCAATCAGCCCCAGCATTTT. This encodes CATSSKGTAYSNQPQHF.